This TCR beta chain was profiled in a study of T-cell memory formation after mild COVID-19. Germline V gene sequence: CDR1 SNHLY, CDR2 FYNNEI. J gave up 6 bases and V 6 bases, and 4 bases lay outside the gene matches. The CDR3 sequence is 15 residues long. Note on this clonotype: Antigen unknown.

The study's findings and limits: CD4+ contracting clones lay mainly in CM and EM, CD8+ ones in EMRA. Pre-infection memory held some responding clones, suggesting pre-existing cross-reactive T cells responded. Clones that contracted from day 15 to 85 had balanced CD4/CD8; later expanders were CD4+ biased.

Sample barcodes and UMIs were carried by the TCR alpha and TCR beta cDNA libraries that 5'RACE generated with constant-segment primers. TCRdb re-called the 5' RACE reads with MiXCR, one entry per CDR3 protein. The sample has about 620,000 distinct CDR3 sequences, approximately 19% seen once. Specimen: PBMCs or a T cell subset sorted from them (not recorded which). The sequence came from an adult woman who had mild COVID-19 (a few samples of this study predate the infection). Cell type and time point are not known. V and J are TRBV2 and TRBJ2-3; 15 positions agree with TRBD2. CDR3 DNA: TGTGCCAGCAGAGGGACTAGCGGGAGGTTTGATACGCAGTATTTT. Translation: CASRGTSGRFDTQYF.